Below are 20 T cell receptor beta chains sequenced from a single sample in a study of blood T cell repertoires in COVID-19. Data came from immunoSEQ multiplex PCR; TCRdb stores just in-frame clones and leaves some out. This table has around 100,000 clones, 85% to 90% appearing once. Sequencing used peripheral blood. The origin of the receptors is a woman older than 75 with acute or convalescent COVID-19.

The chain carries TRBV19 and TRBJ1-1, with D maybe TRBD1 (6 bases). The CDR3 is 13 residues long. Between the trimmed V and J ends, which lost 5 bases and 3 bases, there was a span of 10 bases. The germline V gene encodes CDR1 LNHDA and CDR2 SQIVND (reference sequence). CDR3 nucleotide sequence: TGTGCCAGTAGTGGACAGTTCTACACTGAAGCTTTCTTT. Its protein product is CASSGQFYTEAFF.

J is TRBJ1-5 and V is TRBV6-6, with unresolved D. There are 13 residues in the CDR3. V lost 6 bases and J lost 5, with 11 bases in between. Germline V gene data show CDR1 as MNHNY and CDR2 as SVGAGI (reference sequence). CDR3 DNA sequence: TGTGCCAGCAGCGTGAGCCCCGATCAGCCCCAGCATTTT. This codes for CASSVSPDQPQHF.

This clone was observed a single time. The chain joins TRBV27 to TRBJ2-5; maybe TRBD2 (7 bases). V lost 4 bases and J lost 5, with 14 bases in between. The CDR3 has 14 residues. CDR1 MNHEY and CDR2 SMNVEV come from the germline V gene (reference sequence). The CDR3 coding sequence is TGTGCCAGCAGTTCCTCCGGGGGGCTGGAGACCCAGTACTTC. This translates into CASSSSGGLETQYF.

The chain recombines TRBV4-3 with TRBJ1-4; a possible D gene is TRBD1 (6 bases). V dropped 7 bases and J dropped 6 bases, with 15 bases sitting between them. CDR1 is LGHNA, CDR2 YSLEER, per germline. This CDR3 contains 14 residues. The CDR3 sequence is CASKPGAGDEKLFF. The CDR3 DNA sequence: TGCGCCAGCAAGCCTGGGGCAGGGGATGAAAAACTGTTTTTT.

J is TRBJ1-5 and V is TRBV2, with 9 bases lining up with TRBD1. After removal of 6 bases from V and 5 bases from J, the junction contained 5 bases not matched to a gene. Germline V gene sequence: CDR1 SNHLY, CDR2 FYNNEI. The CDR3 length is 14 residues. The DNA of the CDR3 is TGTGCCAGCAGCGGACAGGGGAGGTATCAGCCCCAGCATTTT. It codes for CASSGQGRYQPQHF. Complete variable domain (other parts from reference TRBV2 and TRBJ1-5): EPEVTQTPSHQVTQMGQEVILRCVPISNHLYFYWYRQILGQKVEFLVSFYNNEISEKSEIFDDQFSVERPDGSNFTLKIRSTKLEDSAMYFCASSGQGRYQPQHFGDGTRLSIL.

This chain uses TRBV5-6 with TRBJ2-3, with a possible D match to TRBD1 (5 bases). The CDR3 is 16 amino acids. V was shortened by 2 bases and J by 3 bases, with 16 bases between the two germline ends. Germline CDR1 reads SGHDT; CDR2 reads YYEEEE. The CDR3: CASSFLGRAATDTQYF. In nucleotides, the CDR3 is TGTGCCAGCAGCTTTTTAGGCAGGGCCGCGACAGATACGCAGTATTTT.

This chain joins TRBV6-5 and TRBJ2-5, with a possible D match to TRBD2 (7 bases). There are 16 residues in the CDR3. CDR1 is MNHEY, CDR2 SVGAGI, per germline. V lost 0 bases, J lost 1 base, and 12 bases lay in between. The chain's CDR3 is CASSYSAGASQETQYF. The DNA for the CDR3 is TGTGCCAGCAGTTACTCGGCGGGGGCGTCCCAAGAGACCCAGTACTTC.

Regarding this clone: Other DNA sequences in the sample encode the same CDR3. The CDR3 sequence: CASTPPQGRYGYTF. The CDR3 region has the DNA TGTGCCAGTACCCCCCCGCAGGGGCGCTATGGCTACACCTTC. The chain couples TRBV19 to TRBJ1-2; weak D call: TRBD1 (6 bases). Germline lookup yields CDR1 LNHDA and CDR2 SQIVND (reference sequence). Trimming removed 7 bases at V and 4 bases at J, with 16 bases between. There are 14 residues in the CDR3.

The chain recombines TRBV13 with TRBJ2-2; 8 bases map to TRBD2. Unmatched junction bases numbered 5, after V lost 5 bases and J lost 0 bases. The CDR3 is made up of 16 amino acids. The germline CDR1 and CDR2 sequences are PRHDT and FYEKMQ (reference sequence). The CDR3 is CASSVRLAPNTGELFF. The CDR3 DNA reads as TGTGCCAGCAGCGTTCGACTAGCGCCGAACACCGGGGAGCTGTTTTTT.

The chain recombines TRBV10-2 with TRBJ1-6, with D hard to call. V dropped 11 bases and J dropped 12 bases, with 8 bases sitting between them. The CDR3 runs to 9 residues. Germline V gene lookup returns CDR1 WSHSY and CDR2 SAAADI. CDR3 in DNA: TGCGCCTCCGGGGTACCCCTCCACTTT. Translated: CASGVPLHF.

This chain links TRBV5-1 with TRBJ2-3; TRBD2 agrees at 13 bases. Germline CDR1 reads SGHRS; CDR2 reads YFSETQ. J lost 0 bases, V lost 2 bases, and 3 bases had no gene match. The CDR3 is made up of 17 amino acids. The chain's CDR3 is CASSFGLAGVSTDTQYF. The CDR3 DNA sequence: TGCGCCAGCAGCTTCGGACTAGCGGGGGTAAGCACAGATACGCAGTATTTT.

V usage is TRBV19 and J usage is TRBJ1-3, with 9 bases identical to TRBD1. J gave up 4 bases and V 8 bases, and 6 bases lay outside the gene matches. CDR1 LNHDA and CDR2 SQIVND come from the germline V gene (reference sequence). The CDR3 contains 14 residues. CDR3 nucleotides: TGTGCCAGTCGCGACAGGGGGAGCGGAAACACCATATATTTT. Translation gives CASRDRGSGNTIYF.

This chain connects TRBV9 to TRBJ1-6; D is unresolved. The germline CDR1 and CDR2 sequences are SGDLS and YYNGEE. The CDR3 consists of 14 residues. The germline V and J ends were trimmed by 1 base and 8 bases, with 10 bases remaining between them. CDR3 loop: CASSVTYGDSPLHF. The CDR3 region has the DNA TGTGCCAGCAGCGTAACATACGGGGATTCACCCCTCCACTTT.

This clone has a handful of counts. The chain employs TRBV9 and TRBJ2-1; 14 bases map to TRBD2. V lost 4 bases and J lost 4; bases outside the gene matches: 7. CDR3 length: 17 residues. CDR1 SGDLS and CDR2 YYNGEE come from the germline V gene. As DNA, the CDR3 is TGTGCCAGCAGCCTGACTAGCGGGGGGGCAGGTTACAATGAGCAGTTCTTC. Protein sequence: CASSLTSGGAGYNEQFF.

In this sample, this clone turned up once. The chain couples TRBV10-3 to TRBJ1-2; TRBD1 might be the D (6 bases). The CDR3 has 13 amino acids. V was pared by 8 bases and J by 3 bases, with 13 bases between. Per germline, CDR1 ENHRY and CDR2 SYGVKD. CDR3 coding DNA: TGTGCCATCTCCAGGGGTAAAGACTATGGCTACACCTTC. It is translated as CAISRGKDYGYTF.

The chain carries TRBV18 and TRBJ2-5, with 10 nucleotides matching TRBD2. The junction had 4 bases not matched to a gene; V was cut back by 4 bases and J by 5 bases. Germline values: CDR1 KGHSH, CDR2 LQKENI. This CDR3 has 14 residues. CDR3 bases: TGTGCCAGCTCACTCGGGACTAGCGTGGAGACCCAGTACTTC. It encodes CASSLGTSVETQYF. The variable domain in full, completed from reference TRBV18 and TRBJ2-5, reads NAGVMQNPRHLVRRRGQEARLRCSPMKGHSHVYWYRQLPEEGLKFMVYLQKENIIDESGMPKERFSAEFPKEGPSILRIQQVVRGDSAAYFCASSLGTSVETQYFGPGTRLLVL.

The rearrangement joins TRBV7-2 to TRBJ2-7; TRBD2 matches at 14 bases. V dropped 5 bases and J dropped 2; count of bases not matched to a gene: 8. Germline CDR1 reads SGHTA; CDR2 reads FQGNSA. The CDR3 consists of 17 residues. The CDR3 nucleotides are TGTGCCAGCAGCACTTGGACTAGCGGGGGGAAAGCCTACGAGCAGTACTTC. It encodes CASSTWTSGGKAYEQYF.

This clone was found once. This chain connects TRBV28 to TRBJ2-3, with D possibly matching TRBD1 (6 bases). Germline V lookup: CDR1 MDHEN, CDR2 SYDVKM. This CDR3 is built from 13 residues. Trimming removed 8 bases from V and 3 bases from J, with 12 bases in between. CDR3 sequence: CASGKGGTDTQYF. DNA of the CDR3: TGTGCCAGCGGGAAAGGGGGAACAGATACGCAGTATTTT.

The genes are TRBV29-1 and TRBJ2-7; D possibly corresponds to TRBD1 (6 bases). Per germline, CDR1 SQVTM and CDR2 ANQGSEA. The CDR3 sequence is 12 residues long. Written as DNA, the CDR3 is TGCAGTTTCAGGGGCTTGTCCTACGAGCAGTACTTC. Its translation: CSFRGLSYEQYF.

This clone was observed a single time. CDR3 loop: CATSDPSPLGQGENEQFF. CDR3 sequence (DNA): TGTGCCACCAGTGACCCCAGTCCCCTGGGACAGGGGGAGAATGAGCAGTTCTTC. J is TRBJ2-1 and V is TRBV24-1; 11 bases map to TRBD1. The germline gives CDR1 KGHDR, CDR2 SFDVKD. This CDR3 spans 18 amino acids. V was pared by 4 bases and J by 7 bases, with 14 bases of the junction left unmatched.